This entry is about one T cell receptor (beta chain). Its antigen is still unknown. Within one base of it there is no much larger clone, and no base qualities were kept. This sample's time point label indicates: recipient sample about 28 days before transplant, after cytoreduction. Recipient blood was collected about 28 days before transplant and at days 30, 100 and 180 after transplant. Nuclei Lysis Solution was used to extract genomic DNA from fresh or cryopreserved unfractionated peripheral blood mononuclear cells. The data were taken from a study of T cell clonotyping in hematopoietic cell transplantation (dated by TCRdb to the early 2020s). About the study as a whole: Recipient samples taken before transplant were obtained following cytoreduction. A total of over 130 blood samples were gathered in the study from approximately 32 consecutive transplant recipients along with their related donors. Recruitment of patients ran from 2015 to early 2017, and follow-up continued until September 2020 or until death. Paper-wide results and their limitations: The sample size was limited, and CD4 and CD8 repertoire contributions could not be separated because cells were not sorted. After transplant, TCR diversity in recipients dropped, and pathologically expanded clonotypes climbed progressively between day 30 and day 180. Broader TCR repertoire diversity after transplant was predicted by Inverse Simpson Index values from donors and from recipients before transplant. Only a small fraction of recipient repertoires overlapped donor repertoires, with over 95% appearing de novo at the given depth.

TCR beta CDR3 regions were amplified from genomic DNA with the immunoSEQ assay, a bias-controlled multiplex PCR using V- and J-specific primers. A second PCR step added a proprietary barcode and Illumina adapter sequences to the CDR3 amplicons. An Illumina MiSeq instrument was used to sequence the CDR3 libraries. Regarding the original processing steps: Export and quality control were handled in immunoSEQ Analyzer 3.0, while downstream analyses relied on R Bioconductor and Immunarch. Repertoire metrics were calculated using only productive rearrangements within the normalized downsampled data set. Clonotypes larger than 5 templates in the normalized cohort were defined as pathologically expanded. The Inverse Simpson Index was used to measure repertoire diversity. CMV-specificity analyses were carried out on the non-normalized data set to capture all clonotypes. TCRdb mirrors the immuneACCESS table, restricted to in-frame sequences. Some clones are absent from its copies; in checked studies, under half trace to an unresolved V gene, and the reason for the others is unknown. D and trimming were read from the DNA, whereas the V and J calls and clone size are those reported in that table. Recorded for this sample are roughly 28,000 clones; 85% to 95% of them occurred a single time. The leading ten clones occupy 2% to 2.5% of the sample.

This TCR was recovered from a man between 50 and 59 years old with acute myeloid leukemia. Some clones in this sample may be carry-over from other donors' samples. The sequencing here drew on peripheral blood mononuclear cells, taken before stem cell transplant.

This receptor carries the CDR3 CASSQGLTYQPQHF. The nucleotides are TGCGCCAGCAGCCAAGGGTTGACGTATCAGCCCCAGCATTTT. The receptor chain draws on TRBV4-1 and TRBJ1-5; no D gene is confidently identified. Sequences MGHRA (CDR1) and YSYEKL (CDR2) are obtained from the germline V gene. The CDR3 measures 14 amino acids from cysteine to phenylalanine. Only CDR3 DNA is held: 42 bases, read in frame from base 1. V is cut by 1 base and J by 5 bases, and the space between the germline ends is 9 bases.